This TCR beta chain was identified in a study of early T cells in non-severe SARS-CoV-2 infection listed by TCRdb under 2021. Turning to the overall study: Because TCR sequencing relied on bulk RNA taken from unsorted whole blood, pairing of alpha and beta chains was not possible. On the study overall, not on this receptor specifically: Matching against VDJdb was skewed toward anti-spike CD8 responses, likely underestimated virus-specific expansions, and missed private and CD4 specificities.

Only a few counts were recorded for this clonotype. It has no known antigen specificity. Base-call qualities are not available, and no considerably larger clone is one nucleotide away. V loses 5 bases, J loses 7 bases, and the germline ends lie 18 bases apart. There are 14 amino acids in the CDR3, from cysteine to phenylalanine inclusive. Solely the CDR3 DNA is kept, with 42 bases framed from the first base. CDR1 SGHKS and CDR2 YYEKEE are derived from the germline V gene (reference sequence). The study was a case-control design nested within a healthcare worker cohort in London, UK, with weekly nasopharyngeal swab PCR tests and blood sampling. Between 23 and 31 March 2020, the week of the UK lockdown, healthcare workers were enrolled and then followed up weekly for as long as 16 weeks. Preparation of the library involved 5' RACE. The reads were generated on a NextSeq 500. The TCR library protocol attached unique molecular identifiers to individual cDNA molecules to correct for sequencing error and PCR bias. Sequencing covered both TCR alpha and beta chains, and within each sample the abundances of alpha and beta sequences were tightly co-correlated. In the authors' own workflow: V gene, J gene and CDR3 annotation of TCR sequences was performed with Decombinator V4. Expanded TCRs were defined as changing significantly between any two time points under a Poisson model with p below 0.0001. TCR abundances were normalised to the total number of TCRs sequenced per sample and were expressed as counts per million. MAIT TCRs were defined by TRAV1-2 paired with TRAJ12, TRAJ20 or TRAJ33, and iNKT TCRs by TRAV10 paired with TRAJ18. VDJdb, accessed 1 November 2021, was searched for CMV, EBV and SARS-CoV-2 annotated TCRs, with TCRs annotated for multiple antigens excluded. The raw public data were reprocessed by TCRdb itself: fastp quality trimming at Q25, MiXCR clonotype calling, in-frame beta chains only. Identical CDR3 proteins give one entry, which carries the most common genes and DNA. The V and J calls reflect TCRdb's pipeline rather than the authors' work. Counted in this sample were 70,000 to 90,000 distinct CDR3 sequences; around 9.3% of them appeared once. Just over 8% of the sample goes to the ten largest clones.

This receptor was obtained from an adult who was a healthcare worker with PCR-confirmed SARS-CoV-2 infection or an uninfected control (not recorded which). The starting material was whole blood, obtained at baseline. The V and J genes are TRBV5-5 and TRBJ1-2, with the D gene too uncertain to name. The CDR3 region reads CASSSPGRGFGYTF. In nucleotide form, the sequence is TGTGCCAGCAGTTCCCCTGGGAGAGGGTTTGGCTACACCTTC.